This T cell receptor beta chain was identified in a study of cytomegalovirus exposure and HLA in healthy donors (TCRdb year 2017). The study in broad terms: According to an earlier analysis of 450 to 650 of the donors, about 179 million T cells yielded 117 million unique TCR beta sequences and 250 to 350 Gb of sequence data. In the later analysis, no new phenotypic data were used to find candidate immune exposures; instead, reliance was placed on TCR beta sequences and their occurrence across donors. The study combined high-throughput TCR immunosequencing, statistical association of individual TCRs with disease status, and machine learning to predict cytomegalovirus infection status. The number of donors typed differed by locus, with roughly 620-630 for A, B, C, DRB1 and DQB1, around 560 for DQA1, about 610 for DPA1, and some 440 for DPB1. Besides the first cohort of about 730 subjects, a separate validation cohort made up of 120 different subjects was used. In an earlier analysis of 587 of the donors, high-throughput TCR beta sequencing was used to judge whether each TCR beta V gene segment behaved as functional or pseudogenic. An early release that covered some 640 HLA-typed donors contained approximately 290 gigabases of sequencing data and tens of millions of unique TCR sequences. The study aimed to test whether cataloging public T cell receptors could reveal signatures of past pathogen exposure. A later analysis re-examined previously published TCR beta repertoires from about 670 donors and added high-resolution HLA genotyping to investigate patterns of TCR occurrence. Every discovery cohort repertoire had been produced on one sequencing platform. Alongside the repertoire data, information on donor age, sex, ethnicity and CMV serostatus was compiled. A later genetic analysis used genome-wide SNP genotypes for about 60% of the roughly 700 donors, treating that subset as a discovery cohort. Among roughly 400 genotyped donors of the cohort, an average of approximately 250,000 unique TCR beta nucleotide sequences were sequenced per donor, roughly 18% of them non-productive. Using immunosequencing, the study profiled T cell repertoires from 640 or so subjects and related those repertoires to cytomegalovirus serostatus. Class I and class II HLA loci were covered by the typing at four-digit resolution. Among the roughly 400 genotyped donors, about 83% belonged to the genetic ancestry cluster associated with self-reported Caucasian donors. Because of strong linkage in the cohort, roughly five DR-DQ haplotypes were treated as single units for association and clustering.

Study-wide conclusions, independent of this receptor: CMV serostatus was the only immune exposure information available for the cohort. Specific HLA alleles were associated with over 15,000 TCR beta sequences at a false discovery rate of 0.05 in a later analysis. A later analysis found that most CMV-associated TCR beta chains appeared HLA-restricted, with HLA associations seemingly driven largely by CMV exposure. Because some donors lacked HLA typing at each locus, the association tests relied only on the typed subset. In both the original and validation cohorts, the classifier was reported to diagnose cytomegalovirus status with high specificity and sensitivity. Compared with equally common non-associated chains, HLA-associated TCR beta chains in a later analysis were more clonally expanded and had lower generation probabilities. The study gave a list of about 160 TCR beta chains associated with cytomegalovirus. Because the 87-base-pair reads could not distinguish some IMGT-functional V segments, including TRBV6-2 and TRBV6-3, those segments were excluded. A group of highly shared sequence variants was considered likely to be a technical artifact of the sequencing pipeline. In vitro tests confirmed that three of the cytomegalovirus-associated TCR beta chains recognize cytomegalovirus antigens. Correlated functional status among segregating V segments might be attributable to linkage disequilibrium, but an unknown experimental factor could not be ruled out. A further reported finding was that TCR beta sequences accurately predicted the HLA-A and HLA-B alleles for most subjects in the first cohort. The cohort was sequenced for TCR beta chains only, and without alpha or paired-chain data the features that could be detected were limited. Most TCR sequences were observed very rarely across donors, whereas some public TCRs were present in many individuals. According to a later genetic analysis, donors in an Asian-associated ancestry cluster had fewer N-insertions in productive TCRs than the roughly 670-donor mean. Assigning TCR associations to individual alleles was difficult when HLA alleles, especially DR and DQ, strongly co-occurred. In a later genetic analysis, a missense DCLRE1C variant was associated with V-gene and J-gene trimming of TCR beta chains, and the association was replicated in an independent cohort. Roughly uniform sequencing depth across donors was assumed in presence/absence analyses, although this assumption may not hold. Because counts were too low, about 17 rarely observed V segments, including chromosome 9 orphons, were excluded from the earlier analysis of several hundred of the donors. According to a later analysis, TCR association rates differed among HLA loci, with DRB1 alleles showing the most associated TCRs and HLA-C alleles showing the fewest. An earlier analysis of around 500 of the donors showed that most TCR beta V segments appeared in productive rearrangements either about 87% or about 30% of the time, which broadly matched IMGT annotations. The authors suggested that the approach could potentially be generalized to other disease states and immunological phenotypes. Several of the top co-occurrence clusters appeared to be linked to parvovirus B19, influenza, CMV and Epstein-Barr virus, according to a later analysis.

A word on this clone: Its antigen target is currently unknown. Base quality data are lacking; no much larger clone is found one base away.

Trimming removed 0 bases from V and 1 base from J; the gene matches leave 17 bases unexplained. Spanning cysteine to phenylalanine, the CDR3 consists of 20 amino acids. Left in the record is the CDR3 DNA by itself, 60 bases read in frame from the first base. CDR1 and CDR2, per the germline V gene, are SGDLS and YYNGEE. In total, roughly 670 healthy bone marrow donors made up the cohort. All cohort members were sampled while nominally healthy, although unrecorded immune exposures were likely present. The donor was CMV seropositive and was included in the group of 300 or so seropositive cohort members. A peripheral blood sample was collected from each donor, and TCR beta sequencing was performed on peripheral blood mononuclear cells. The Qiagen DNeasy Blood Extraction Kit was used to extract genomic DNA from the blood cell samples. Library generation was performed with the immunoSEQ multiplex PCR assay. For the multiplex PCR, a mixture combining 60 forward primers for TCR Vbeta segments and 13 reverse primers for TCR Jbeta segments was used. Amplification of the CDR3 region of rearranged TCR beta genes was performed with a multiplex PCR assay on genomic DNA. Amplified TCR beta libraries were sequenced as 87-base-pair reads on the Illumina HiSeq System. As for the original processing: A later analysis counted approximately 84 million unique TCR beta chains across the approximately 700 repertoires, and roughly 9.9 million of these chains were shared by at least two donors. A nearest-neighbor algorithm error-corrected the raw reads and collapsed the reads into unique sequences, merging closely related sequences to remove PCR and sequencing errors. V, D and J gene segments were assigned by aligning CDR3 sequences to IMGT reference sequences. For a sequence to be retained, at least a six-nucleotide match to both a V gene segment and a J gene segment was required. A rearrangement was called productive if the CDR3 had no stop codons and remained in frame with V and J, and every other rearrangement was called non-productive. CDR3 was defined by IMGT convention, running from the second conserved V-encoded cysteine to the conserved J-encoded phenylalanine. Sequences without an unambiguous match to a single V gene segment were excluded from the earlier analysis of about 600 of the donors. An earlier analysis of 587 of the donors classified V segments as functional when productive rearrangements were above 56.7% and as segregating when the standard deviation between donors was above 5%. A statistical classification framework was built to diagnose cytomegalovirus status from the catalog of TCR beta chain sequences. In a later analysis, TCR nucleotide sequences were compared against IMGT/GENE-DB human TR gene sequences so that V and J genes could be assigned. In a later analysis, CDR3 sequences and most-parsimonious VDJ recombination scenarios were assigned using the TCRdist pipeline. A later analysis defined each TCR beta chain by its CDR3 amino acid sequence plus V-gene family, and excluded reads lacking a unique V-gene family. As a way to deal with suspected cross-contamination and a sequencing artifact, a later analysis dropped 450 to 600 nucleotide sequences that were highly shared and had low generation probability. For each public chain, a later analysis derived a clonal expansion index from normalized ranks of inferred template counts within each repertoire. In a later analysis, generation probabilities were computed using a VDJ recombination model fitted to out-of-frame rearrangements, and the results were checked against IGoR. In a later analysis, hypergeometric tests were used to score TCR-TCR, TCR-HLA and TCR-CMV co-occurrence, with a repertoire-size bias correction applied to TCR pairs. To estimate false discovery rates, a later analysis permuted the HLA or CMV assignments 20 times. In a later analysis, co-occurring TCRs were grouped with DBSCAN, and TCRdist sequence similarity was added when clustering was performed within HLA-allele-positive subsets. Repertoires with fewer than 30,000 or more than 120,000 public chains, plus five repertoires with anomalous nucleotide sharing, were excluded from co-occurrence clustering. Entries here come from immuneACCESS through TCRdb and include only in-frame sequences with V and J called. Some clones fail to appear in such tables; in the studies checked, an unresolved V gene covers under half of the shortfall, and the cause of the remainder is unknown. D and trimming were read from the DNA, whereas the V and J calls and clone size are those reported in that table. The sample table records about 120,000 clones; about four fifths of these occur just once. The top ten constitute 8.5% to 10% of the sample.

The source material was PBMCs. Recombination connected TRBV9 to TRBJ1-1; 8 of the junction bases match TRBD1. The TCR originated in a female donor in good health and CMV-seropositive. Here the CDR3 is given as CASSVVGREGQDAGNTEAFF. In nucleotide form, the sequence is TGTGCCAGCAGCGTAGTGGGTAGAGAGGGACAGGATGCCGGGAACACTGAAGCTTTCTTT.